The 11 T cell receptor beta chains in this list originate from one sample, sequenced in a study of Ad26.COV2.S vaccination and SARS-CoV-2 variants. Some clones are missing from TCRdb's copy, which holds only in-frame ones; the method was immunoSEQ multiplex PCR. The table has about 140,000 clones, 75% to 90% seen once; the top ten hold 5%. Sequences were derived from peripheral blood, sampled after recovery from COVID-19. Receptors originate from a human donor who had recovered from COVID-19.

The rearrangement uses TRBV28 and TRBJ2-3; 9 bases map to TRBD1. CDR1 MDHEN and CDR2 SYDVKM come from the germline V gene. The CDR3 totals 16 residues. The J segment lost 6 bases and the V segment lost 10 bases, leaving 17 bases of the junction unmatched. The CDR3, as DNA: TGTGCCACCCTCCCGGGGACAGGGATATCGTTGGATACGCAGTATTTT. Protein: CATLPGTGISLDTQYF.

The gene calls are TRBV6-1 and TRBJ1-2, with D possibly being TRBD1 (6 bases). Germline CDR1 MNHNS, CDR2 SASEGT. Deletions cut 6 bases from V and 8 bases from J, with 10 bases between. The CDR3 is 11 residues long. CDR3 nucleotide sequence: TGTGCCAGCAGGACAACAGGGGGCTACACCTTC. This codes for CASRTTGGYTF.

The V gene is TRBV7-8, the J gene TRBJ2-7; TRBD1 might be the D (5 bases). The V end was cut by 6 bases, the J end by 3 bases, with 12 bases between. The CDR3 is made up of 13 amino acids. Per germline, CDR1 SGHVS and CDR2 FQNEAQ. Here the CDR3 reads CASSRAQGYEQYF. In DNA, the CDR3 is TGTGCCAGCAGTCGGGCGCAGGGCTACGAGCAGTACTTC.

The rearrangement uses TRBV6-2 or TRBV6-3 and TRBJ2-1; 10 nucleotides align to TRBD2. CDR1 MNHEY and CDR2 SVGEGT come from the germline V gene. The CDR3 sequence is 18 residues long. J was trimmed by 0 bases and V by 5 bases; bases with no gene match: 10. The CDR3 region is CASSPIAGGLSSYNEQFF. DNA for the CDR3: TGTGCCAGCAGTCCCATAGCGGGGGGTCTAAGCTCCTACAATGAGCAGTTCTTC.

This chain joins TRBV5-4 and TRBJ1-2; 9 bases line up with TRBD1. Germline CDR1 is SGHNT and CDR2 is YYREEE (reference sequence). Trimming took 6 bases from V and 8 from J; bases not matched to a gene: 11. The CDR3 contains 14 residues. In nucleotides, the CDR3 is TGTGCCAGCAAGCCCCCACAGGGGGCAAACGGCTACACCTTC. Translated: CASKPPQGANGYTF.

The chain is built from TRBV12-5 and TRBJ2-1, with D maybe TRBD2 (5 bases). V was cut by 8 bases and J by 4 bases, with 15 bases left in between. The germline V gene encodes CDR1 LGHNT and CDR2 FRNRAP. This CDR3 is built from 14 residues. As DNA, the CDR3 is TGTGCTAGTTACGGGGAACGACTATACAATGAGCAGTTCTTC. Its protein product is CASYGERLYNEQFF.

Note on this clone: The sample has other DNA sequences that encode this CDR3 too. The chain carries TRBV4-3 and TRBJ2-1; D not certain. V dropped 0 bases and J dropped 2 bases, with 8 bases sitting between them. CDR1 is LGHNA, CDR2 YSLEER, per germline. The CDR3 runs 15 residues. CDR3: CASSQDRAAYNEQFF. The CDR3 DNA reads TGCGCCAGCAGCCAAGATAGGGCCGCCTACAATGAGCAGTTCTTC.

As for this clone: Other DNA sequences in the sample encode the same CDR3. The rearrangement joins TRBV19 to TRBJ1-5; no clear D. Trimming pared 3 bases from V and 6 bases from J, leaving 6 bases between. Germline values: CDR1 LNHDA, CDR2 SQIVND (reference sequence). There are 12 residues in the CDR3. The CDR3 spells CASSIGVQPQHF. In DNA form, the CDR3 reads TGTGCCAGTAGTATTGGGGTTCAGCCCCAGCATTTT.

The J gene is TRBJ2-7, the V gene TRBV30; 7 bases agree with TRBD2. This CDR3 is 15 amino acids long. Per the germline V gene, CDR1 is GTSNPN and CDR2 is SVGIG (reference sequence). V was pared by 0 bases and J by 7 bases, with 12 bases of the junction left unmatched. CDR3 DNA sequence: TGTGCCTGGAGTGTACGGGGACTACCCTGGGGGGAGCAGTACTTC. It codes for CAWSVRGLPWGEQYF.

This rearrangement joins TRBV10-2 to TRBJ1-2; D ambiguous. The ends were cut back, 1 base at V and 3 bases at J, with 12 bases in the middle. This CDR3 spans 15 amino acids. The germline gives CDR1 WSHSY, CDR2 SAAADI. CDR3 region: CASSELARGHYGYTF. The CDR3 DNA is TGCGCCAGCAGTGAGTTGGCGCGGGGTCACTATGGCTACACCTTC.

This chain uses TRBV28 with TRBJ2-7, with D hard to call. Deletions cut 4 bases from V and 1 base from J, with 8 bases between. The germline V gene has CDR1 MDHEN and CDR2 SYDVKM. The CDR3 length is 13 residues. The CDR3 sequence: CASSSDGSYEQYF. In nucleotides, the CDR3 is TGTGCCAGCAGTTCGGACGGGTCCTACGAGCAGTACTTC. The variable domain in full, with the rest retrieved from reference TRBV28 and TRBJ2-7, is DVKVTQSSRYLVKRTGEKVFLECVQDMDHENMFWYRQDPGLGLRLIYFSYDVKMKEKGDIPEGYSVSREKKERFSLILESASTNQTSMYLCASSSDGSYEQYFGPGTRLTVT.